The T cell receptor beta chain described here comes from a study of beta chain features in type 1 diabetes. Study findings and constraints: Patients with Type 1 diabetes showed moderately but significantly shorter TCRB CDR3s in all four CD4+ subsets.

cDNA synthesis used the whole RNA isolate, giving expressed TCRB sequences. Clones were sequenced by immunoSEQ multiplex PCR, and TCRdb holds only the in-frame ones, with some missing. The sample holds 200,000 to 300,000 clones, around 20% seen once. A single heparinised blood sample, averaging roughly 0.11 L, was obtained per donor. The V end lost 0 bases, the J end lost 0 bases, and 11 bases lay between the germline ends. CDR3 length: 16 residues. Germline V gives CDR1 LGHNA, CDR2 YSLEER. Comment on this clone: Its specificity is not known.

The rearrangement links TRBV4-3 to TRBJ1-1; TRBD1 is a possible D gene (6 bases). The sequencing input was naive CD4+ T cells from blood. The source is a woman between 40 and 50 years old with type 1 diabetes. The CDR3 nucleotides are TGCGCCAGCAGCCAAGATCCCCAGGGGCTGAACACTGAAGCTTTCTTT. This sequence encodes CASSQDPQGLNTEAFF.